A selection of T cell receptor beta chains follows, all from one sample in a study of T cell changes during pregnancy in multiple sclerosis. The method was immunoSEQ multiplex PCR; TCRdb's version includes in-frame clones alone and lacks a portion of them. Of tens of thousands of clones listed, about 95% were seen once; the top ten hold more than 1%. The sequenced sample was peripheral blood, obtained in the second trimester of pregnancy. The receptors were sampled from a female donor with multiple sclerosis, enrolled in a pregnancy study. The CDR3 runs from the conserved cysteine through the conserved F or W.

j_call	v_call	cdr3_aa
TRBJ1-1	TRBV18	CASSPAGARNTEAFF
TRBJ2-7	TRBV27	CASSLGQGVWEQYF
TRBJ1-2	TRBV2	CASSPREFSDYGYTF
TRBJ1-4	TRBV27	CASTSGVSNEKLFF
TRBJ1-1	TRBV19	CASNTGNTEAFF
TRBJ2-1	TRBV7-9	CASRTDQGPWNEQFF
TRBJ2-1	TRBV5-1	CASSETGGTYNEQFF
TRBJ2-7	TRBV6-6	CASSLLPGLGGEQYF
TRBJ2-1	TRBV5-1	CASTPLPSGPSGEQFF
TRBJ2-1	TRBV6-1	CASSLAGSYNEQFF
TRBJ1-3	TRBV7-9	CASSSFRGQGFHTIYF
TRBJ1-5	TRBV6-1	CASSSDAGAGQPQHF
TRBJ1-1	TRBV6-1	CASSEEGRQGRSAFF
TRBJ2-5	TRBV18	CASGTGFTWETQYF
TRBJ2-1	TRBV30	CAWRIQGVSEQFF
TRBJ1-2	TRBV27	CASSFGDNYGYTF
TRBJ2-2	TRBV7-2	CASSLVQGAGELFF
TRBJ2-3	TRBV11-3	CASSQGGWTDTQYF
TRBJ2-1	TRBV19	CASSMSGGQVDNEQFF
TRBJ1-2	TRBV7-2	CASSRDKTNYGYTF
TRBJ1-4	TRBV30	CAWSGPKRGEKLFF
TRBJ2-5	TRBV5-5	CASSPGVQETQYF
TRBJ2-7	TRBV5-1	CASSLHRTGNEQYF
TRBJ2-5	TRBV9	CASSSGLAGVETQYF
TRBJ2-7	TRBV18	CASSLSTLKSYEQYF
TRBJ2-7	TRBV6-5	CASSPLGRVEQYF
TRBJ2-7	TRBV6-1	CASSDWFGVGGTEQYF
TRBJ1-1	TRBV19	CASSTPGGNTEAFF
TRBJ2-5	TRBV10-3	CAISSGQFQETQYF
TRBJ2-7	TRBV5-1	CASSRGDRGDEQYF
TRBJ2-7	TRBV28	CASRSSSTGQGREQYF
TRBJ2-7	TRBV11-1	CASSLVSSVPSYEQYF
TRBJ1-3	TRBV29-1	CSAWGTFGSGNTIYF
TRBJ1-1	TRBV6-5	CASSYGATTEAFF
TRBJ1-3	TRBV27	CASGVQGSTIYF
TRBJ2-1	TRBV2	CASSPGTSGPISYNEQFF
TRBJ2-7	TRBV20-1	CSAIGTYEQYF
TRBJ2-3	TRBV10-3	CAISGTTADTQYF
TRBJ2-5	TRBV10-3	CAISEGLVEETQYF
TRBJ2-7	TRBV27	CASSSTSGLYEQYF
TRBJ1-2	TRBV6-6	CASSYSSGGRDGYTF
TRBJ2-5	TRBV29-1	CSVRQGALETQYF
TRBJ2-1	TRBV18	CASSAYQGLAGVGNEQFF
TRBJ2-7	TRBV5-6	CASSSRTSGSWYEQYF
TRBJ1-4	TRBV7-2	CASSLERLRDGSEKLFF
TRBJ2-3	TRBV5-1	CASSQGLAGARDTQYF
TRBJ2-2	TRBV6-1	CASKRDRATGELFF
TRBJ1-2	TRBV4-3	CASSKGTSPYGYTF
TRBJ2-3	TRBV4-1	CASSQDRGTDTQYF
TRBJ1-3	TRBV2	CASRAGISGNTIYF
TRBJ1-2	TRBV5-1	CASSLDTGGGGYTF
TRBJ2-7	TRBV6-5	CASQGPLKRQYF
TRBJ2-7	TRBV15	CATSRDKGPGGTYEQYF
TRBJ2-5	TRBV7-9	CASSLQETQYF
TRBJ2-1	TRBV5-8	CASSEAGLAPNEQFF
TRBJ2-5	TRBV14	CASSHWGVGETQYF
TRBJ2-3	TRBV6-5	CASSYLRAPDTQYF
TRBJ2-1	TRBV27	CASSFLLGSLGTSYNEQFF
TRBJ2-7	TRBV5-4	CASSGRDSPYEQYF